Listed below are T cell receptor beta chains from one sample, sequenced in a study of siplizumab effects on memory and regulatory T cells. Generated by immunoSEQ multiplex PCR, the TCRdb table keeps only in-frame clones and is missing some. The sample lists 90,000 to 95,000 clones, 93% seen once, with 6.5% in the top ten. The sequencing sample was made of CD8+ T cells sorted from blood. The origin of the receptors is a human donor in good health. CDR3s include the opening cysteine and the closing phenylalanine or tryptophan. Each record gives: clone size, CDR3 length, V gene, D gene, J gene, CDR3 DNA, CDR3 protein. A D gene is named only where the DNA matches it firmly. Only part of the rows carry a size: once, few, many, or a class if the clone is expanded.

once	14	TRBV27	TRBD1	TRBJ1-5	TGTGCCAGCAGACTGGGGACAGAAGATCAGCCCCAGCATTTT	CASRLGTEDQPQHF
once	11	TRBV11-2	.	TRBJ2-1	TGTGCCAGCACCAGGGGCAATGAGCAGTTCTTC	CASTRGNEQFF
.	14	TRBV27	.	TRBJ1-2	TGTGCCAGCAGTTTAAAGGGGGGCGGGGATGGCTACACCTTC	CASSLKGGGDGYTF
.	12	TRBV5-4	.	TRBJ2-7	TGTGCCAGCAGCTTCCAGGGTGACGAGCAGTACTTC	CASSFQGDEQYF
.	15	TRBV7-3	TRBD1	TRBJ2-5	TGTGCCAGCAGCTTAAACCCGGGACAGCAAGAGACCCAGTACTTC	CASSLNPGQQETQYF
.	15	TRBV4-1	.	TRBJ2-7	TGCGCCAGCAGCCTACAGTCTGAAGGAACCTACGAGCAGTACTTC	CASSLQSEGTYEQYF
.	14	TRBV4-1	.	TRBJ2-7	TGCGCCAGCAGCCAAGGGACAGAAGCCTACGAGCAGTACTTC	CASSQGTEAYEQYF
.	17	TRBV4-1	.	TRBJ1-4	TGCGCCAGCAGCCAAGCTTGGGGAGTTACAACTAATGAAAAACTGTTTTTT	CASSQAWGVTTNEKLFF
.	15	TRBV7-6	.	TRBJ2-1	TGTGCCAGCAGCTTAGTCATCGGCCTACCCAATGAGCAGTTCTTC	CASSLVIGLPNEQFF
.	14	TRBV19	.	TRBJ1-1	TGTGCCAGTAGTACCCCGGGTTGGGGGACTGAAGCTTTCTTT	CASSTPGWGTEAFF
.	11	TRBV10-3	.	TRBJ2-1	TGTGCCATCAGCACCGGGAATGAGCAGTTCTTC	CAISTGNEQFF
.	13	TRBV6-1	TRBD1	TRBJ2-7	TGTGCCAGCGACAGGGTACTAACCTACGAGCAGTACTTC	CASDRVLTYEQYF
.	14	TRBV19	.	TRBJ2-7	TGTGCCAGTAGTTGGGACAAGACGTCCAACGAGCAGTACTTC	CASSWDKTSNEQYF
.	13	TRBV6-4	.	TRBJ2-3	TGTGCCAGCAGTGGGGCTAACACAGATACGCAGTATTTT	CASSGANTDTQYF
.	12	TRBV29-1	TRBD2	TRBJ2-7	TGCAGCGTTGGGGGCGGGAGGGGCGAGCAGTACTTC	CSVGGGRGEQYF
.	18	TRBV5-1	.	TRBJ2-7	TGCGCCAGCAGCCGATCCCCCGACAAGGGGTTTGCAGACTACGAGCAGTACTTC	CASSRSPDKGFADYEQYF
.	15	TRBV19	.	TRBJ2-2	TGTGCCAGTACTCTCGGTTCGGGGGCGGCCGGGGAGCTGTTTTTT	CASTLGSGAAGELFF
.	16	TRBV11-3	TRBD1	TRBJ2-1	TGTGCCAGCAGCTTAAAACGGGGACAGGGGGCCCCCGTTCAGTTCTTC	CASSLKRGQGAPVQFF
.	16	TRBV2	TRBD2	TRBJ2-7	TGTGCCAGCAGTGAATGGTTTGGGGAGGGATCCTACGAGCAGTACTTC	CASSEWFGEGSYEQYF
.	16	TRBV7-6	.	TRBJ1-1	TGTGCCAGCAGCTCAAACGAGCGGTCGGCCTGGACTGAAGCTTTCTTT	CASSSNERSAWTEAFF
.	12	TRBV11-2	TRBD1	TRBJ1-4	TGTGCCAGCAGCTTCATACAGGGGGAACTGTTTTTT	CASSFIQGELFF
.	16	TRBV4-3	TRBD2	TRBJ2-7	TGCGCCAGCAGCCAGGGGACTAGCGGGAGCCGATACGAGCAGTACTTC	CASSQGTSGSRYEQYF
.	14	TRBV4-3	.	TRBJ2-1	TGCGCCAGCAGCCAATTTCCAGGGTCCATTGACCGGTTCTTC	CASSQFPGSIDRFF
.	14	TRBV14	.	TRBJ2-7	TGTGCCAGCAGCCAAGGTAGAGTCTGGGACGAGCAGTACTTC	CASSQGRVWDEQYF
.	12	TRBV9	.	TRBJ2-7	TGTGCCAGCGGAGGTGGGGGGTTCGAGCAGTACTTC	CASGGGGFEQYF
.	14	TRBV2	.	TRBJ1-3	TGTGCCAGCAATATACCGGGACCCCAAAACACCATATATTTT	CASNIPGPQNTIYF
.	15	TRBV7-3	TRBD2	TRBJ2-1	TGTGCCAGCAGCTTAGCTTCTAGCGGGACCGGTGAGCAGTTCTTC	CASSLASSGTGEQFF
few	14	TRBV18	.	TRBJ1-1	TGTGCCAGCTCACCAGAGTTAAGAGGCGGGGAAGCTTTCTTT	CASSPELRGGEAFF
.	14	TRBV27	.	TRBJ2-7	TGTGCCAGCAGTATCCGGGCCGATCTTTACGAGCAGTACTTC	CASSIRADLYEQYF
once	15	TRBV5-6	.	TRBJ2-6	TGTGCCAGCAGCTTGGGCGTCTCTGGGGCCAACGTCCTGACTTTC	CASSLGVSGANVLTF
.	12	TRBV29-1	TRBD1	TRBJ1-2	TGCAGCGTCCCAGGGACAGGGGGCGGCTACACCTTC	CSVPGTGGGYTF
.	15	TRBV7-3	TRBD2	TRBJ2-3	TGTGCCAGCAGCTTAGTGCGGGGGGCGAGAGATACGCAGTATTTT	CASSLVRGARDTQYF
.	15	TRBV19	TRBD2	TRBJ2-3	TGTGCCAGTAGCATAACTAGCGGGAGGGCAGATACGCAGTATTTT	CASSITSGRADTQYF
.	15	TRBV4-3	.	TRBJ1-5	TGCGCCAGCAGCCAAGACCGGGTTAGCAATCAGCCCCAGCATTTT	CASSQDRVSNQPQHF
.	16	TRBV7-3	.	TRBJ2-1	TGTGCCAGCAGCTTAACAGCGCAGAGCTCCTACAATGAGCAGTTCTTC	CASSLTAQSSYNEQFF
.	15	TRBV5-6	.	TRBJ2-1	TGTGCCAGCAGCACGTACGCAGGGGAAGGGAATGAGCAGTTCTTC	CASSTYAGEGNEQFF
.	18	TRBV29-1	TRBD2	TRBJ2-1	TGCAGCGTTGAAGGATGGAATTCGGCGGCGGGGGGGTACAATGAGCAGTTCTTC	CSVEGWNSAAGGYNEQFF
.	15	TRBV7-3	.	TRBJ2-7	TGTGCCAGCAGCTTAAACCCGGGACCAGGCTACGAGCAGTACTTC	CASSLNPGPGYEQYF
.	14	TRBV6-1	.	TRBJ2-7	TGTGCCAGCAGTGCCCGGGACACAGCCTACGAGCAGTACTTC	CASSARDTAYEQYF
.	13	TRBV5-8	.	TRBJ1-2	TGTGCCAGCAGACACCGGGAGCACTATGGCTACACCTTC	CASRHREHYGYTF
once	14	TRBV6-5	.	TRBJ1-5	TGTGCCAGCAGTTACGGTCTGGGCAATCAGCCCCAGCATTTT	CASSYGLGNQPQHF
once	15	TRBV12-5	.	TRBJ2-2	TGTGCTAGTGGTCCCGAGGGGGGGAACACCGGGGAGCTGTTTTTT	CASGPEGGNTGELFF
few	15	TRBV25-1	.	TRBJ2-2	TGTGCCAGCAGTGTGAGGTGGGGAGACACCGGGGAGCTGTTTTTT	CASSVRWGDTGELFF
.	14	TRBV11-2	TRBD2	TRBJ2-7	TGTGCCAGCAGCATTAGCGGGAGCTCCTACGAGCAGTACTTC	CASSISGSSYEQYF
.	15	TRBV9	.	TRBJ1-1	TGTGCCAGCAGCGTAGCCGGCAGCTTGAACACTGAAGCTTTCTTT	CASSVAGSLNTEAFF
.	16	TRBV7-9	.	TRBJ1-1	TGTGCCAGCAGCCGAAGTCGGGGTAGGGATAACACTGAAGCTTTCTTT	CASSRSRGRDNTEAFF
.	16	TRBV5-1	.	TRBJ1-4	TGCGCCAGCAGCTTGGATCCAGGGGTTGATGATGAAAAACTGTTTTTT	CASSLDPGVDDEKLFF
.	11	TRBV29-1	.	TRBJ1-2	TGCAGCGCTATACAGGGCGGCGGCTACACCTTC	CSAIQGGGYTF